This TCR beta chain was identified during a study of blood T cells in healthy people across ages. V was shortened by 4 bases and J by 6 bases, with 22 bases between the two germline ends. This CDR3 has 17 residues. CDR1 and CDR2 from the germline V gene are ENHRY and SYGVKD. Sample-barcoded 5' priming and a J-beta primer mix drove a second PCR of about 7 to 12 cycles. TCRdb redid the calling of the 5' RACE reads with MiXCR, one entry per CDR3 protein. The top ten clones hold 15% to 20% of a sample with roughly 500,000 distinct CDR3 sequences, 27% of them seen once. This clonotype originated in a woman in her 70s in good health. The rearrangement uses TRBV10-3 and TRBJ2-1; D may be TRBD2 (6 bases). The source material was blood. The CDR3, as DNA: TGTGCCATCAGTGGATCAAGGGAGGAATGGAGGGGCAATGAGCAGTTCTTC. Protein product: CAISGSREEWRGNEQFF.